The 31 T cell receptor beta chains given below trace back to one sample, sequenced in a study of molecular identifiers for immune sequencing clone quantification. TCRdb fed the PCR reads into MiXCR, producing one record per CDR3 protein. The sample yields roughly 630,000 distinct CDR3 sequences, about 25% seen once. Sequenced input: naive CD8+ T cells from blood, with Jurkat cell RNA spiked in. The subset denotes: FACS-sorted CD8+CD4-CCR7+CD45RA+ naive T cells. The receptors were gathered from a human donor in good health. Some libraries in this study had Jurkat cell RNA spiked in.

The J gene is TRBJ2-7, the V gene TRBV7-2; weak D call: TRBD2 (5 bases). V gave up 1 base and J gave up 2 bases, with 18 bases separating them. The germline V gene encodes CDR1 SGHTA and CDR2 FQGNSA. The CDR3 covers 17 residues. DNA of the CDR3: TGTGCCAGCAGCTTAGGGCGTTGGGCGGGTGAGACCTACGAGCAGTACTTC. Encoded protein: CASSLGRWAGETYEQYF.

Remarks on this clonotype: The junction and the germline gene differ at one end; a read error may be behind it. The rearrangement links TRBV7-9 to TRBJ2-2, with D tentatively TRBD2 (6 bases). The germline V gene encodes CDR1 SEHNR and CDR2 FQNEAQ (reference sequence). The CDR3 spans 13 residues. The CDR3 DNA is TGTGCCACCGGGACTGCGAACACCGGGGAGCTGTCTTTT. Translating gives CATGTANTGELSF.

Turning to this clonotype: Its ends do not fully match the called genes, so a read error is possible. This chain uses TRBV19 with TRBJ2-1; D call uncertain. The CDR3 covers 15 residues. Germline CDR1 reads LNHDA; CDR2 reads SQIVND (reference sequence). CDR3 loop: CASRIGSAAYNEQFF. Here the CDR3 DNA reads TGTGCCAGTAGAATAGGGTCGGCAGCCTACAATGAGCAGTTCTTC.

V and J are TRBV12-5 and TRBJ1-1; weak D call: TRBD1 (5 bases). V lost 2 bases and J lost 5, with 6 bases in between. Germline lookup yields CDR1 LGHNT and CDR2 FRNRAP. CDR3 length: 12 residues. CDR3 residues: CASGLRGTEAFF. CDR3 sequence (DNA): TGTGCTAGTGGTTTGAGGGGTACTGAAGCTTTCTTT. The whole variable domain, filled in from reference TRBV12-5 and TRBJ1-1, reads DARVTQTPRHKVTEMGQEVTMRCQPILGHNTVFWYRQTMMQGLELLAYFRNRAPLDDSGMPKDRFSAEMPDATLATLKIQPSEPRDSAVYFCASGLRGTEAFFGQGTRLTVV.

This clonotype appeared a few times. The rearrangement joins TRBV9 to TRBJ2-1; D gene unclear. CDR1 SGDLS and CDR2 YYNGEE come from the germline V gene. V lost 6 bases and J lost 8, with 9 bases in between. This CDR3 has 11 residues. The CDR3 here is CASKNEDEQFF. The DNA of the CDR3 is TGTGCCAGCAAAAACGAGGATGAGCAGTTCTTC.

This clonotype has ten or more counts. V is TRBV20-1 and J is TRBJ2-3; tentatively, D is TRBD2 (5 bases). V was cut by 6 bases and J by 3 bases, with 19 bases left in between. The CDR3 totals 15 residues. In germline, CDR1 is DFQATT, CDR2 SNEGSKA (reference sequence). CDR3 nucleotides: TGCAGTGCCGCCAAACTAGAGAGCGAAACAGATACGCAGTATTTT. Protein sequence: CSAAKLESETDTQYF.

This clonotype was recorded a few times. The rearrangement uses TRBV13 and TRBJ2-1; the D is unclear. Germline values: CDR1 PRHDT, CDR2 FYEKMQ (reference sequence). The CDR3 spans 13 residues. Trimming removed 1 base at V and 7 bases at J, with 8 bases between. The CDR3 is CASSLAAENEQFF. For the CDR3, the DNA is TGTGCCAGCAGCTTAGCCGCAGAGAATGAGCAGTTCTTC.

This clonotype has a handful of counts. J is TRBJ1-3 and V is TRBV4-1; D perhaps matches TRBD1 (5 bases). The ends were cut back, 3 bases at V and 2 bases at J, with 11 bases in the middle. This CDR3 comprises 15 residues. CDR1 is MGHRA, CDR2 YSYEKL, per germline. CDR3 nucleotides: TGCGCCAGCAGCCAGGACATCTTGGCTGGAAACACCATATATTTT. It encodes CASSQDILAGNTIYF.

The chain uses TRBV3-1 and TRBJ2-1; 13 bases align to TRBD2. CDR3 length: 16 residues. The germline V gene encodes CDR1 LGHDT and CDR2 YNNKEL (reference sequence). V shed 5 bases, J shed 8 bases, and the junction held 9 bases outside the gene matches. This CDR3 reads CASSARGTSGADEQFF. In DNA, the CDR3 is TGTGCCAGCAGCGCCCGAGGGACTAGCGGGGCGGATGAGCAGTTCTTC.

This rearrangement joins TRBV4-3 to TRBJ1-2, with 8 positions matching TRBD1. The CDR3 loop spans 15 amino acids. The V segment lost 0 bases and the J segment 10 bases; nucleotides outside the gene matches: 10. The germline CDR1 and CDR2 sequences are LGHNA and YSLEER. As DNA, the CDR3 is TGCGCCAGCAGCCAAGAATGGGACAGGTTAAATGACTACACCTTC. It encodes CASSQEWDRLNDYTF.

About this clonotype: This sequence may be a read error, since a much larger clone differs from it by one base. The chain couples TRBV6-5 to TRBJ2-7; TRBD1 matches at 8 bases. This CDR3 region has 13 residues. The germline V gene has CDR1 MNHEY and CDR2 SVGAGI. The junction had 8 bases not matched to a gene; V was cut back by 10 bases and J by 3 bases. CDR3 DNA sequence: TGTGCCATCAGCCAGACAGGGGTCTACGAGCAGTACTTC. Translated, it gives CAISQTGVYEQYF.

This clonotype has ten or more counts. J is TRBJ2-3 and V is TRBV9, with 8 bases matching TRBD2. Germline V CDR1 and CDR2: SGDLS, YYNGEE. Losses at the gene ends were 3 bases for V and 4 bases for J; bases not matched to a gene: 7. The CDR3 is 15 residues long. The CDR3 bases are TGTGCCAGCAGCGCAAGCGGGAGAGACGCAGATACGCAGTATTTT. Translation: CASSASGRDADTQYF. The variable domain in full, completed from reference TRBV9 and TRBJ2-3, reads DSGVTQTPKHLITATGQRVTLRCSPRSGDLSVYWYQQSLDQGLQFLIQYYNGEERAKGNILERFSAQQFPDLHSELNLSSLELGDSALYFCASSASGRDADTQYFGPGTRLTVL.

The sample holds many counts of this clonotype. The rearrangement uses TRBV4-1 and TRBJ2-3, with D unclear. The CDR3 extends over 14 amino acids. CDR1 is MGHRA, CDR2 YSYEKL, per germline. Trimming pared 4 bases from V and 1 base from J, leaving 9 bases between. DNA for the CDR3: TGCGCCAGCAGCCGGGTTTTAGGCACAGATACGCAGTATTTT. This encodes CASSRVLGTDTQYF.

Notes on this clonotype: One end of the junction fails to match germline, which may point to a read error. CDR3 sequence (DNA): TGTGCGAGCAGTCAAGACGGGGTGCGCTACACTGAAGCTTTCTTT. This codes for CASSQDGVRYTEAFF. The genes are TRBV12-3 or TRBV12-4 and TRBJ1-1; D uncertain. CDR3 length equals 15 residues.

This clonotype has more than one count but fewer than ten. This rearrangement joins TRBV28 to TRBJ2-3, with D possibly matching TRBD2 (5 bases). The ends were cut back, 6 bases at V and 2 bases at J, with 12 bases in the middle. The CDR3 runs to 14 residues. Germline assignment: CDR1 MDHEN and CDR2 SYDVKM. The CDR3 here is CASRLRGLTDTQYF. Written as DNA, the CDR3 is TGTGCCAGCAGACTCCGGGGTCTCACAGATACGCAGTATTTT. Using reference TRBV28 and TRBJ2-3 for the parts outside the CDR3, the full variable domain is DVKVTQSSRYLVKRTGEKVFLECVQDMDHENMFWYRQDPGLGLRLIYFSYDVKMKEKGDIPEGYSVSREKKERFSLILESASTNQTSMYLCASRLRGLTDTQYFGPGTRLTVL.

This chain uses TRBV3-1 with TRBJ1-5; a weak D match, TRBD1 (5 bases). Germline V gene lookup returns CDR1 LGHDT and CDR2 YNNKEL (reference sequence). Trimming pared 1 base from V and 3 bases from J, leaving 16 bases between. The CDR3 extends over 17 amino acids. The CDR3 loop reads CASSQGTGLANNQPQHF. In DNA, the CDR3 is TGTGCCAGCAGCCAAGGTACAGGCCTCGCGAACAATCAGCCCCAGCATTTT.

The CDR3 DNA is TGTGCCATCGTGGAACAGATGAACACTGAAGCTTTCTTT. Translated, it gives CAIVEQMNTEAFF. V is TRBV10-3 and J is TRBJ1-1; D uncertain. Trimming left V 8 bases short and J 0 bases short, with 10 bases between. The V gene's germline CDR1 is ENHRY and CDR2 SYGVKD. The CDR3 is 13 residues long.

This clonotype was seen only a few times. This chain links TRBV6-2 or TRBV6-3 with TRBJ1-2, with D possibly matching TRBD1 (6 bases). CDR1 MNHEY and CDR2 SVGEGT come from the germline V gene. With 4 bases removed from V and 6 bases from J, the gap between germline ends came to 21 bases. The CDR3 is 16 amino acids. In nucleotides, the CDR3 is TGTGCCAGCAGTTCCAAGACAGGCGGCTCGCTCCATGGCTACACCTTC. It codes for CASSSKTGGSLHGYTF.

With respect to this clonotype: Just one base apart from a much larger clone, this may be a read error. The rearrangement links TRBV5-6 to TRBJ2-3, with unresolved D. Trimming shortened V by 6 bases and J by 1 base, and 18 bases separated the two germline ends. This CDR3 spans 16 amino acids. CDR1 is SGHDT and CDR2 is YYEEEE in the germline V gene. The CDR3 sequence is CASILTFGGGTDTQYF. CDR3 coding DNA: TGTGCCAGCATCCTAACTTTCGGTGGCGGCACAGATACGCAGTATTTT.

Concerning this clonotype: One base away lies a much larger clone, so this may be a sequencing read error. The conserved phenylalanine or tryptophan is not found at the CDR3 terminus, so this likely reflects a read error. This CDR3 is CASTPTEEPYEQYL. CDR3 sequence (DNA): TGTGCCAGCACACCGACAGAAGAGCCCTACGAGCAGTACCTC. This chain connects TRBV6-2 or TRBV6-3 to TRBJ2-7; weak D call: TRBD1 (5 bases). Between the trimmed V and J ends, which lost 7 bases and 2 bases, there was a span of 15 bases. The CDR3 is made up of 14 amino acids. Germline V CDR1 and CDR2: MNHEY, SVGEGT.

This clonotype showed up just a few times. The V call is TRBV11-2, the J call TRBJ2-1; D not certain. Deletions cut 5 bases from V and 4 bases from J, with 15 bases between. Germline V CDR1 and CDR2: SGHAT, FQNNGV. The CDR3 has 15 amino acids. Written as DNA, the CDR3 is TGTGCCAGCAGCAACAGCCAAGAGAGGTACAATGAGCAGTTCTTC. This codes for CASSNSQERYNEQFF.

This clonotype was seen a few times. The chain recombines TRBV19 with TRBJ1-1; D remains ambiguous. Trimming left V 1 base short and J 1 base short, with 10 bases between. The germline gives CDR1 LNHDA, CDR2 SQIVND (reference sequence). The CDR3 sequence is 15 residues long. The DNA for the CDR3 is TGTGCCAGTAGTATAGCCGGTACGACGAACACTGAAGCTTTCTTT. Its translation: CASSIAGTTNTEAFF.

In this sample, this clonotype turned up a few times. V gene TRBV4-3 combines with J gene TRBJ1-5; D uncertain. Trimming pared 1 base from V and 4 bases from J, leaving 11 bases between. This CDR3 contains 15 residues. Germline V gene sequence: CDR1 LGHNA, CDR2 YSLEER. As DNA, the CDR3 is TGCGCCAGCAGCCAAGCGCAAACAGCGAATCAGCCCCAGCATTTT. This codes for CASSQAQTANQPQHF.

This clonotype was found many times. V and J are TRBV11-2 and TRBJ2-4; D may be TRBD1 or TRBD2 (5 bases each). V lost 6 bases, J lost 5 bases, and 11 bases lay in between. The CDR3 runs 13 residues. CDR1 and CDR2 (germline): SGHAT, FQNNGV. In DNA form, the CDR3 reads TGTGCCAGCAGGGGGGTGTTGGAAAACATTCAGTACTTC. It translates to CASRGVLENIQYF.

This clonotype was seen just once. A read error may explain this, as a much larger clone is one base away. This chain connects TRBV5-1 to TRBJ2-5; possibly TRBD1 for D (6 bases). V was clipped by 7 bases and J by 0 bases, with 13 bases between them. Germline V gene data show CDR1 as SGHRS and CDR2 as YFSETQ. The CDR3 loop spans 14 amino acids. Here the CDR3 reads CASCTGTNQETQYF. DNA of the CDR3: TGCGCCAGCTGCACCGGGACAAACCAAGAGACCCAGTACTTC.

As concerns this clonotype: A single base separates this from a much larger clone, so it may be a read error. The V call is TRBV6-5, the J call TRBJ1-1; 10 bases line up with TRBD1. The V and J ends lost 6 bases and 4 bases, in that order; junction bases with no gene match: 5. In germline, CDR1 is MNHEY, CDR2 SVGAGI. CDR3 size: 14 residues. DNA of the CDR3: TGTGCCAGCAGGATTGGACAGGGGGGCACTGAAGCTTTCTTT. Encoded protein: CASRIGQGGTEAFF.

This clonotype appeared a few times. The chain joins TRBV2 to TRBJ1-4, with TRBD1 matching 7 bases. J gave up 7 bases and V 1 base, and 6 bases lay outside the gene matches. CDR3 length: 15 amino acids. Germline CDR1 SNHLY, CDR2 FYNNEI. CDR3 loop: CASSEVTGDAEKLFF. The DNA for the CDR3 is TGTGCCAGCAGTGAAGTAACAGGGGATGCTGAAAAACTGTTTTTT.

This chain connects TRBV19 to TRBJ2-7, with D maybe TRBD1 (6 bases). The V end was cut by 3 bases, the J end by 3 bases, with 21 bases between. The CDR3 spans 17 residues. Per germline, CDR1 LNHDA and CDR2 SQIVND (reference sequence). The DNA of the CDR3 is TGTGCCAGTAGTATTTACGTTTCGGGGACGGACAGCTACGAGCAGTACTTC. Translated: CASSIYVSGTDSYEQYF.

There are many counts of this clonotype. The chain links TRBV28 to TRBJ2-5; the D is unclear. The CDR3 spans 13 residues. Germline V gives CDR1 MDHEN, CDR2 SYDVKM. V gave up 6 bases and J gave up 5 bases, with 13 bases separating them. The CDR3 region is CASSTHLEETQYF. Here the CDR3 DNA reads TGTGCCAGCAGCACACACTTGGAGGAGACCCAGTACTTC.

CDR3 in DNA: TGCGCCAGCAGCCAAGATGAAGGGTACCAAGAGACCCAGTACTTC. Its translation: CASSQDEGYQETQYF. The chain recombines TRBV4-3 with TRBJ2-5; D ambiguous. Trimming stripped 0 bases from V and 0 bases from J, with 8 bases between. This CDR3 is 15 amino acids long. CDR1 and CDR2 from the germline V gene are LGHNA and YSLEER.

The table lists this clonotype with a few counts. This chain joins TRBV9 and TRBJ2-1; TRBD2 matches at 9 bases. CDR3 size: 15 residues. CDR1 and CDR2 from the germline V gene are SGDLS and YYNGEE. The V segment lost 4 bases and the J segment 4 bases; nucleotides outside the gene matches: 6. CDR3 sequence: CASSPASGDYNEQFF. CDR3 nucleotide sequence: TGTGCCAGCAGCCCCGCTAGCGGGGATTACAATGAGCAGTTCTTC. The variable domain in full, with the rest retrieved from reference TRBV9 and TRBJ2-1, is DSGVTQTPKHLITATGQRVTLRCSPRSGDLSVYWYQQSLDQGLQFLIQYYNGEERAKGNILERFSAQQFPDLHSELNLSSLELGDSALYFCASSPASGDYNEQFFGPGTRLTVL.